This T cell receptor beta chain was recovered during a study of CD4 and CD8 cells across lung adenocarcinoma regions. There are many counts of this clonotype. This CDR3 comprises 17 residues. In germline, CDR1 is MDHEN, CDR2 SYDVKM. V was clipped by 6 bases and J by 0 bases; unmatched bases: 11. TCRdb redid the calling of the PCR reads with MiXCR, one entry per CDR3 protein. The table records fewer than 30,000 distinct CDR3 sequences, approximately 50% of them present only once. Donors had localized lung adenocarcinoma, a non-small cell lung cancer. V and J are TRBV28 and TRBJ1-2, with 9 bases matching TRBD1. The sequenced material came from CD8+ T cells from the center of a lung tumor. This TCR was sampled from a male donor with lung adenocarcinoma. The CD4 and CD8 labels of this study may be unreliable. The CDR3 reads CASRLQGAGEANYGYTF. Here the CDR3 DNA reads TGTGCCAGCAGACTACAGGGGGCAGGGGAAGCTAACTATGGCTACACCTTC.